A selection of T cell receptor beta chains follows, all from one sample in a study of CD8+ T cells in alopecia areata. Generated by immunoSEQ multiplex PCR, the TCRdb table keeps only in-frame clones and is missing some. The data show more than 95,000 clones, with less than 75% seen just once and more than 25% held by the top ten. Source: CD8+ T cells sorted from blood, taken at week 4, from a patient treated with tofacitinib. These receptors were taken from a human donor with alopecia areata. Both conserved end residues are part of each CDR3. Fields, in order: J gene, clone size, D gene, V gene, CDR3 DNA, CDR3 protein. A D gene is named only where the DNA matches it firmly. Clone size appears in some rows only: once, few, many, or a class for an expanded clone.

j_gene: TRBJ2-5; abundance: NA; d_gene: NA; v_gene: TRBV13; CDR3nt: TGTGCCAGCAGCGGGGGGACAGCGCAAGAGACCCAGTACTTC; CDR3aa: CASSGGTAQETQYF
j_gene: TRBJ1-5; abundance: few; d_gene: NA; v_gene: TRBV19; CDR3nt: TGTGCCAGTAGTATTCTAGGGGGAAATCAGCCCCAGCATTTT; CDR3aa: CASSILGGNQPQHF
j_gene: TRBJ2-3; abundance: NA; d_gene: NA; v_gene: TRBV6-5; CDR3nt: TGTGCCAGCAGCCTGACGGAAACAGATACGCAGTATTTT; CDR3aa: CASSLTETDTQYF
j_gene: TRBJ2-2; abundance: NA; d_gene: NA; v_gene: TRBV30; CDR3nt: TGTGCCTGGATTGAGGTTCTCACCGGGGAGCTGTTTTTT; CDR3aa: CAWIEVLTGELFF
j_gene: TRBJ2-1; abundance: few; d_gene: NA; v_gene: TRBV27; CDR3nt: TGTGCCAGCAGTCAAGAACCGGGGAGTTACAATGAGCAGTTCTTC; CDR3aa: CASSQEPGSYNEQFF
j_gene: TRBJ2-5; abundance: once; d_gene: TRBD1; v_gene: TRBV7-2; CDR3nt: TGTGCCAGCAGCTTAGGGGACAGGGAAGAGGAGACCCAGTACTTC; CDR3aa: CASSLGDREEETQYF
j_gene: TRBJ2-7; abundance: NA; d_gene: NA; v_gene: TRBV5-1; CDR3nt: TGCGCCAGCAGCTTGGGGGACAAATCCTACGAGCAGTACTTC; CDR3aa: CASSLGDKSYEQYF
j_gene: TRBJ1-3; abundance: few; d_gene: NA; v_gene: TRBV28; CDR3nt: TGTGCCAGCAGTTCTTCTACCGGGACCAGTGGAAACACCATATATTTT; CDR3aa: CASSSSTGTSGNTIYF
j_gene: TRBJ2-7; abundance: NA; d_gene: NA; v_gene: TRBV4-1; CDR3nt: TGCGCCAGCAGCCCTTCTGGCGGCGAGCAGTACTTC; CDR3aa: CASSPSGGEQYF
j_gene: TRBJ2-7; abundance: NA; d_gene: NA; v_gene: TRBV30; CDR3nt: TGTGCCTGGGAAGCGGGGAAGGGGGCTGTCGAGCAGTACTTC; CDR3aa: CAWEAGKGAVEQYF
j_gene: TRBJ1-1; abundance: NA; d_gene: TRBD1; v_gene: TRBV5-5; CDR3nt: TGTGCCAGCAGCTTAGGGACAGTGAACACTGAAGCTTTCTTT; CDR3aa: CASSLGTVNTEAFF
j_gene: TRBJ2-7; abundance: NA; d_gene: TRBD2; v_gene: TRBV28; CDR3nt: TGTGCCACTTTTCAGCTAGCGGGGGTTTCCTACGAGCAGTACTTC; CDR3aa: CATFQLAGVSYEQYF
j_gene: TRBJ2-5; abundance: NA; d_gene: NA; v_gene: TRBV30; CDR3nt: TGTGCCTGGAGTGTACTTCCAGGATGGGCCCAGTACTTC; CDR3aa: CAWSVLPGWAQYF
j_gene: TRBJ2-1; abundance: NA; d_gene: TRBD1; v_gene: TRBV6-5; CDR3nt: TGTGCCAGCAGTACGGGGACAGCCTACAATGAGCAGTTCTTC; CDR3aa: CASSTGTAYNEQFF
j_gene: TRBJ1-2; abundance: few; d_gene: TRBD1; v_gene: TRBV27; CDR3nt: TGTGCCAGCACCGTACAGGGACAGGGTGATGGCTACACCTTC; CDR3aa: CASTVQGQGDGYTF
j_gene: TRBJ2-3; abundance: NA; d_gene: NA; v_gene: TRBV5-3; CDR3nt: TGTGCCAGAGTTTCTGGCCGTCCCGAGGAAGGGGCCTTTATTTCCACAGATACGCAGTATTTT; CDR3aa: CARVSGRPEEGAFISTDTQYF
j_gene: TRBJ2-7; abundance: few; d_gene: NA; v_gene: TRBV29-1; CDR3nt: TGCAGCGTTGTGACGGGCGGCTCCGAGCAGTACTTC; CDR3aa: CSVVTGGSEQYF
j_gene: TRBJ1-4; abundance: few; d_gene: NA; v_gene: TRBV30; CDR3nt: TGTGCCTGGAGTAGTGAAAAACTGTTTTTT; CDR3aa: CAWSSEKLFF
j_gene: TRBJ2-7; abundance: NA; d_gene: NA; v_gene: TRBV30; CDR3nt: TGTGCCTGGAGTGAGGGCTACGAGCAGTACTTC; CDR3aa: CAWSEGYEQYF
j_gene: TRBJ2-1; abundance: once; d_gene: TRBD2; v_gene: TRBV10-3; CDR3nt: TGTGCCATCCGGGGGGTCAACTACAATGAGCAGTTCTTC; CDR3aa: CAIRGVNYNEQFF
j_gene: TRBJ2-7; abundance: once; d_gene: TRBD1; v_gene: TRBV7-9; CDR3nt: TGTGCCAGCAGAGGGACAGGGGGTTACCTCGAGCAGTACTTC; CDR3aa: CASRGTGGYLEQYF
j_gene: TRBJ2-1; abundance: NA; d_gene: TRBD1; v_gene: TRBV7-9; CDR3nt: TGTGCCAGCACCGGGACAGGGCTCCGGCATGAGCAGTTCTTC; CDR3aa: CASTGTGLRHEQFF
j_gene: TRBJ2-7; abundance: NA; d_gene: NA; v_gene: TRBV5-1; CDR3nt: TGCGCCAGCAGCTCGGTGAACAGTCCCTACGAGCAGTACTTC; CDR3aa: CASSSVNSPYEQYF
j_gene: TRBJ2-7; abundance: NA; d_gene: TRBD1; v_gene: TRBV29-1; CDR3nt: TGCAGCGTTGGCGAGGGGGCAGTCCTCGGCGAGCAGTACTTC; CDR3aa: CSVGEGAVLGEQYF
j_gene: TRBJ2-3; abundance: NA; d_gene: NA; v_gene: TRBV30; CDR3nt: TGTGCCTGGGAGGGAGGACGGGGGACAGATACGCAGTATTTT; CDR3aa: CAWEGGRGTDTQYF
j_gene: TRBJ1-5; abundance: NA; d_gene: NA; v_gene: TRBV30; CDR3nt: TGTGCCTGGAGTGTACGTCAGCCCCAGCATTTT; CDR3aa: CAWSVRQPQHF
j_gene: TRBJ1-1; abundance: NA; d_gene: NA; v_gene: TRBV5-1; CDR3nt: TGCGCCAGCAGCTTGCAGTTGAAGAACACTGAAGCTTTCTTT; CDR3aa: CASSLQLKNTEAFF
j_gene: TRBJ2-7; abundance: NA; d_gene: TRBD2; v_gene: TRBV30; CDR3nt: TGTGCCTGGAGTGTCCTAGCGGCGATTGCCTACGAGCAGTACTTC; CDR3aa: CAWSVLAAIAYEQYF
j_gene: TRBJ2-1; abundance: NA; d_gene: TRBD2; v_gene: TRBV30; CDR3nt: TGTGCCTGGAGTTGGACTAGCCGCAATGAGCAGTTCTTC; CDR3aa: CAWSWTSRNEQFF
j_gene: TRBJ2-7; abundance: NA; d_gene: NA; v_gene: TRBV30; CDR3nt: TGTGCCTGGAGTGTAGGGTACGAGCAGTACTTC; CDR3aa: CAWSVGYEQYF
j_gene: TRBJ2-1; abundance: NA; d_gene: TRBD1; v_gene: TRBV29-1; CDR3nt: TGCAGCGTTGAAGTTTTGGGACAGGGGTACAATGAGCAGTTCTTC; CDR3aa: CSVEVLGQGYNEQFF
j_gene: TRBJ1-1; abundance: NA; d_gene: NA; v_gene: TRBV5-1; CDR3nt: TGCGCCAGCAGTAGAGGCAGAGGCACTGAAGCTTTCTTT; CDR3aa: CASSRGRGTEAFF
j_gene: TRBJ1-1; abundance: few; d_gene: NA; v_gene: TRBV5-6; CDR3nt: TGTGCCAGCAGCTTGTTAGCAGGCCTGCCTAACACTGAAGCTTTCTTT; CDR3aa: CASSLLAGLPNTEAFF
j_gene: TRBJ2-5; abundance: NA; d_gene: TRBD2; v_gene: TRBV28; CDR3nt: TGTGCCAGCAGTTTAAGTGCGGGGGAAGAGACCCAGTACTTC; CDR3aa: CASSLSAGEETQYF
j_gene: TRBJ1-1; abundance: NA; d_gene: NA; v_gene: TRBV29-1; CDR3nt: TGCAGCGTTGAAGGGGCGAACACTGAAGCTTTCTTT; CDR3aa: CSVEGANTEAFF
j_gene: TRBJ1-2; abundance: NA; d_gene: NA; v_gene: TRBV29-1; CDR3nt: TGCAGCGTTGACACGTCTGTGGGCTTAGCTAACTATGGCTACACCTTC; CDR3aa: CSVDTSVGLANYGYTF
j_gene: TRBJ1-5; abundance: few; d_gene: NA; v_gene: TRBV19; CDR3nt: TGTGCCAGTAACCGGGACAACTATAGCAATCAGCCCCAGCATTTT; CDR3aa: CASNRDNYSNQPQHF
j_gene: TRBJ2-2; abundance: NA; d_gene: NA; v_gene: TRBV5-4; CDR3nt: TGTGCCAGCAGCCGCAGTCCGGAGGACACCGGGGAGCTGTTTTTT; CDR3aa: CASSRSPEDTGELFF
j_gene: TRBJ1-2; abundance: NA; d_gene: NA; v_gene: TRBV7-2; CDR3nt: TGTGCCAGCAGCTTAGGGCTTAGGAGGGATGGCTACACCTTC; CDR3aa: CASSLGLRRDGYTF
j_gene: TRBJ2-1; abundance: NA; d_gene: TRBD2; v_gene: TRBV27; CDR3nt: TGTGCCAGCAGGGACGGGACTATAAACAATGAGCAGTTCTTC; CDR3aa: CASRDGTINNEQFF
j_gene: TRBJ2-5; abundance: few; d_gene: TRBD1; v_gene: TRBV29-1; CDR3nt: TGCAGCGTGTTTACAGGGGAGCGGGAGACCCAGTACTTC; CDR3aa: CSVFTGERETQYF
j_gene: TRBJ2-7; abundance: NA; d_gene: NA; v_gene: TRBV30; CDR3nt: TGTGCCTGGAGTGGTGGGGCCTCCTACGAGCAGTACTTC; CDR3aa: CAWSGGASYEQYF
j_gene: TRBJ1-6; abundance: NA; d_gene: NA; v_gene: TRBV5-6; CDR3nt: TGTGCCAGCAGCTTAGGAAATTCACCCCTCCACTTT; CDR3aa: CASSLGNSPLHF
j_gene: TRBJ1-3; abundance: NA; d_gene: NA; v_gene: TRBV27; CDR3nt: TGTGCCAGCAGTTCACGGGGGGCCGGAAACACCATATATTTT; CDR3aa: CASSSRGAGNTIYF
j_gene: TRBJ1-2; abundance: NA; d_gene: TRBD1; v_gene: TRBV29-1; CDR3nt: TGCAGCGTTGAAGATCTATGGCGGGGACAGGGGGATCCATATGGCTACACCTTC; CDR3aa: CSVEDLWRGQGDPYGYTF
j_gene: TRBJ2-7; abundance: NA; d_gene: NA; v_gene: TRBV29-1; CDR3nt: TGCAGCGTTGAAGGGACCGGGACAAACTCCTACGAGCAGTACTTC; CDR3aa: CSVEGTGTNSYEQYF
j_gene: TRBJ2-2; abundance: NA; d_gene: NA; v_gene: TRBV30; CDR3nt: TGTGCCTGGAGTCTGGGATTGGGCGGGGAGCTGTTTTTT; CDR3aa: CAWSLGLGGELFF
j_gene: TRBJ2-1; abundance: NA; d_gene: TRBD1; v_gene: TRBV30; CDR3nt: TGTGCCTGGACGGGACAGGGTCGCGATGAGCAGTTCTTC; CDR3aa: CAWTGQGRDEQFF